The 21 T cell receptor beta chains in this list originate from one sample, sequenced in a study of blood T cells in healthy people across ages (dated by TCRdb to between 2015 and 2017). Receptors were amplified or captured by 5' RACE. Sequencing was performed on an Illumina HiSeq 2500. The second PCR ran for roughly 6 to 11 cycles and used a J-beta primer mix along with a sample-barcoded 5' primer. TCRdb took the public reads, trimmed them with fastp at Q25, ran MiXCR for clone calling and kept in-frame beta chains. Every CDR3 protein is listed once, alongside the most common genes and DNA of its rows. This sample is represented by fewer than 1,200,000 distinct CDR3 sequences; 20% to 25% of them were singletons. The biggest ten clones account for less than 0.75% of the sample. These data are also associated with another study on T cells of mothers and their children.

The sample comprised blood. These receptors were obtained from a girl aged 2-10 years in good health.

This clonotype was counted a few times. The V and J genes are TRBV20-1 and TRBJ2-5, with 10 bases aligning to TRBD1. The DNA end favors TRBJ2-7, so the J call may be wrong. This CDR3 contains 12 residues. Germline V gene data show CDR1 as DFQATT and CDR2 as SNEGSKA (reference sequence). The CDR3 DNA reads TGCAGTGCCCCGGGACAGGGGAACGAGCAGTACTTC. Translated, it gives CSAPGQGNEQYF.

The chain combines TRBV20-1 with TRBJ1-1; D is ambiguous. V shed 3 bases and J shed 5 bases, with 13 bases lying between them. CDR1 DFQATT and CDR2 SNEGSKA come from the germline V gene (reference sequence). This CDR3 is 13 amino acids long. The CDR3 sequence: CSAREAPRTEAFF. The CDR3 DNA reads as TGCAGTGCTAGGGAAGCCCCGCGGACTGAAGCTTTCTTT.

The chain joins TRBV4-1 to TRBJ1-6, with D perhaps TRBD1 (5 bases). CDR3 size: 16 residues. V shed 4 bases and J shed 6 bases, with 16 bases lying between them. Germline V gene data show CDR1 as MGHRA and CDR2 as YSYEKL. CDR3 DNA sequence: TGCGCCAGCAGCCCTGTAGGAAAGAGGGGTAATTCACCCCTCCACTTT. Its protein is CASSPVGKRGNSPLHF.

This clonotype was seen more than once but under ten times. The rearrangement links TRBV6-2 or TRBV6-3 to TRBJ2-3; 14 bases are a match to TRBD2. The CDR3 is 15 amino acids. The germline CDR1 and CDR2 sequences are MNHEY and SVGEGT. V lost 8 bases to trimming and J lost 5 bases; unmatched junction nucleotides: 6. CDR3 nucleotides: TGTGCCAGCCTCTTGGGACTAGCGGGGGTAGATACGCAGTATTTT. Translating it yields CASLLGLAGVDTQYF.

This clonotype was seen just once. The rearrangement uses TRBV7-6 and TRBJ1-2, with TRBD1 as a possible D gene (6 bases). Trimming cost V 5 bases and J 5 bases, with 12 bases left between them. Per germline, CDR1 SGHVS and CDR2 FNYEAQ. The CDR3 consists of 13 residues. The DNA for the CDR3 is TGTGCCAGCAGCACCAACAGGGAATATGGCTACACCTTC. Translation gives CASSTNREYGYTF.

The table lists this clonotype with a few counts. The chain joins TRBV20-1 to TRBJ2-3; D unresolved. Deletions cut 5 bases from V and 0 bases from J, with 18 bases between. Germline CDR1 is DFQATT and CDR2 is SNEGSKA (reference sequence). This CDR3 is built from 16 residues. CDR3 sequence reads: CSASSVRAPSTDTQYF. CDR3 sequence (DNA): TGCAGTGCTTCCTCGGTTAGAGCGCCTAGCACAGATACGCAGTATTTT.

This sequence joins TRBV29-1 and TRBJ2-1, with 7 bases lining up with TRBD1. This CDR3 has 12 amino acids. With 7 bases clipped from V and 6 bases from J, the junction kept 6 bases outside the gene matches. In germline, CDR1 is SQVTM, CDR2 ANQGSEA. The CDR3 nucleotides read TGCAGCGGACAGGGCGAAGCCAATGAGCAGTTCTTC. The encoded protein is CSGQGEANEQFF.

CDR3 region: CASSQGDIRRYSNQPQHF. The CDR3 nucleotides read TGTGCCAGCAGCCAAGGGGACATTCGTCGGTATAGCAATCAGCCCCAGCATTTT. The chain uses TRBV6-1 and TRBJ1-5, with TRBD1 as a possible D gene (6 bases). The CDR3 totals 18 residues. Germline CDR1 is MNHNS and CDR2 is SASEGT. Trimming removed 6 bases at V and 0 bases at J, with 21 bases between.

In DNA, the CDR3 is TGTGCCAGCAGTCCCACTAGCGGGATAGGTAATGAGCAGTTCTTC. Its protein product is CASSPTSGIGNEQFF. The chain joins TRBV7-3 to TRBJ2-1; 10 nucleotides line up with TRBD2. CDR3 length equals 15 residues. In germline, CDR1 is SGHTA, CDR2 FQGTGA. V dropped 6 bases and J dropped 7; count of bases not matched to a gene: 9.

The chain combines TRBV28 with TRBJ2-6; the D is unclear. The ends were cut back, 9 bases at V and 1 base at J, with 4 bases in the middle. Germline V gene data show CDR1 as MDHEN and CDR2 as SYDVKM. The CDR3 has 12 amino acids. CDR3 coding DNA: TGTGCCAGTCTTTCTGGGGCCAACGTCCTGACTTTC. It encodes CASLSGANVLTF.

This chain joins TRBV11-2 and TRBJ2-5; D is perhaps TRBD2 (6 bases). Trimming removed 5 bases at V and 11 bases at J, with 9 bases between. The V gene's germline CDR1 is SGHAT and CDR2 FQNNGV. CDR3 length: 10 residues. DNA of the CDR3: TGTGCCAGCAGCCGCGGGGTGCAGTACTTC. This codes for CASSRGVQYF.

The chain carries TRBV11-3 and TRBJ2-5; the D gene is possibly TRBD1 (6 bases). Trimming took off 10 bases at V and 5 bases at J, with 17 bases between the two ends. The CDR3 runs to 13 residues. CDR1 and CDR2 from the germline V gene are SGHNT and YENEEA. The chain's CDR3 is CATREGEYETQYF. CDR3 coding DNA: TGTGCCACCCGTGAGGGGGAGTACGAGACCCAGTACTTC.

This clonotype has just a few counts. This chain uses TRBV9 with TRBJ2-1; TRBD1 agrees at 10 bases. The germline gives CDR1 SGDLS, CDR2 YYNGEE. The length of the CDR3 is 15 residues. The ends lost 3 bases at V and 8 bases at J; junction bases unmatched: 8. CDR3 protein: CASSDHRDRGDEQFF. As DNA, the CDR3 is TGTGCCAGCAGCGACCACCGGGACAGGGGAGATGAGCAGTTCTTC.

This chain connects TRBV6-6 to TRBJ2-5; D is possibly TRBD2 (7 bases). CDR1 and CDR2 from the germline V gene are MNHNY and SVGAGI (reference sequence). The CDR3 is 15 amino acids. The ends were cut back, 2 bases at V and 5 bases at J, with 15 bases in the middle. The CDR3 DNA is TGTGCCAGCAGTTACGCCTCCGGGGGGCGGGAGACCCAGTACTTC. It yields the protein CASSYASGGRETQYF.

The rearrangement links TRBV11-2 to TRBJ1-4, with D perhaps TRBD1 (6 bases). The V gene's germline CDR1 is SGHAT and CDR2 FQNNGV. The CDR3 totals 15 residues. Trimming removed 5 bases from V and 8 bases from J, with 18 bases in between. CDR3 coding DNA: TGTGCCAGCAGCCCCTCACAGGGCCCCATAGAAAAACTGTTTTTT. Translated: CASSPSQGPIEKLFF.

There are a few counts of this clonotype. The chain links TRBV9 to TRBJ2-3, with D maybe TRBD2 (7 bases). Germline V gives CDR1 SGDLS, CDR2 YYNGEE. The CDR3 is 16 residues long. Trimming cost V 2 bases and J 0 bases, with 13 bases left between them. In DNA form, the CDR3 reads TGTGCCAGCAGCGTGGAACGGGGGGCGAGCACAGATACGCAGTATTTT. Amino acids: CASSVERGASTDTQYF. Drawing the rest from reference TRBV9 and TRBJ2-3, the complete variable domain is DSGVTQTPKHLITATGQRVTLRCSPRSGDLSVYWYQQSLDQGLQFLIQYYNGEERAKGNILERFSAQQFPDLHSELNLSSLELGDSALYFCASSVERGASTDTQYFGPGTRLTVL.

The V gene is TRBV10-3, the J gene TRBJ2-1; D might be TRBD1 or TRBD2, each matching 5 bases. The CDR3 covers 15 residues. V lost 10 bases, J lost 7 bases, and 23 bases lay in between. CDR1 is ENHRY, CDR2 SYGVKD, per germline. The CDR3 reads CASRVVEGPKNEQFF. In DNA form, the CDR3 reads TGTGCCAGCAGGGTGGTAGAGGGCCCTAAAAATGAGCAGTTCTTC.

This rearrangement joins TRBV7-2 to TRBJ1-4, with 8 bases lining up with TRBD1. This CDR3 region has 18 residues. Germline V gene data show CDR1 as SGHTA and CDR2 as FQGNSA. Trimming removed 5 bases from V and 8 bases from J; junction bases left unmatched: 19. CDR3 bases: TGTGCCAGCAGCCAATCCTGGACAGGGTGGGAGATGAGGGAAAAACTGTTTTTT. Its translation is CASSQSWTGWEMREKLFF.

This clonotype was seen a few times. The J gene is TRBJ2-5, the V gene TRBV18; D remains unclear. Deletions cut 6 bases from V and 2 bases from J, with 16 bases between. Germline lookup yields CDR1 KGHSH and CDR2 LQKENI. The CDR3 has 15 amino acids. CDR3 nucleotides: TGTGCCAGCTCGCGTATTCCGGGCTATCAAGAGACCCAGTACTTC. This gives the protein CASSRIPGYQETQYF. Drawing the rest from reference TRBV18 and TRBJ2-5, the complete variable domain is NAGVMQNPRHLVRRRGQEARLRCSPMKGHSHVYWYRQLPEEGLKFMVYLQKENIIDESGMPKERFSAEFPKEGPSILRIQQVVRGDSAAYFCASSRIPGYQETQYFGPGTRLLVL.

The J gene is TRBJ2-7, the V gene TRBV7-2, with D perhaps matching TRBD1 (5 bases). The CDR3 contains 15 residues. V shed 3 bases and J shed 4 bases, with 16 bases lying between them. The V gene's germline CDR1 is SGHTA and CDR2 FQGNSA. This CDR3 is CASSLYQGLTYEQYF. The CDR3 DNA reads TGTGCCAGCAGCTTGTACCAGGGCCTGACGTACGAGCAGTACTTC. The complete variable domain, with remaining parts taken from reference TRBV7-2 and TRBJ2-7, reads GAGVSQSPSNKVTEKGKDVELRCDPISGHTALYWYRQSLGQGLEFLIYFQGNSAPDKSGLPSDRFSAERTGGSVSTLTIQRTQQEDSAVYLCASSLYQGLTYEQYFGPGTRLTVT.

This clonotype was counted only a few times. The chain recombines TRBV12-3 or TRBV12-4 with TRBJ2-2; 10 nucleotides agree with TRBD2. V shed 6 bases and J 0 bases; nucleotides not matched to a gene: 1. The CDR3 contains 15 residues. CDR3 in amino acids: CASRGLATNTGELFF. The CDR3 nucleotides are TGTGCCAGCAGGGGACTAGCGACGAACACCGGGGAGCTGTTTTTT.